This TCR beta chain was sequenced for a study of blood T cell repertoires in COVID-19. With 0 bases removed from V and 4 bases from J, the gap between germline ends came to 3 bases. CDR1 MRHNA and CDR2 SNTAGT come from the germline V gene. This CDR3 region has 13 residues. Authors' data handling: How many nucleated cells were present was estimated from reference gene primer amplification. The repertoire was sequenced with immunoSEQ multiplex PCR; TCRdb's copy has only in-frame clones and lacks some. V and J calls and clone size follow that table, whereas D and trimming were derived from the DNA. The sample has around 78,000 clones; around 86% are singletons.

The rearrangement uses TRBV6-4 and TRBJ2-2, with D unclear. What was sequenced was peripheral blood. The source of this sequence is a man in his fifties with active or convalescent COVID-19. CDR3 loop: CASSDSSTGELFF. The CDR3 DNA is TGTGCCAGCAGTGACTCGAGCACCGGGGAGCTGTTTTTT.